This TCR beta chain was identified during a study of OX40 agonist ivuxolimab in advanced cancers. With respect to the entire study: Ivuxolimab, which targeted the costimulatory receptor OX40 (CD134), was an agonistic, fully human IgG2 monoclonal antibody. Intravenous ivuxolimab was administered to patients every 2 weeks at six dose levels: 0.01, 0.1, 0.3, 1.5, 3 and 10 mg/kg. Of the approximately 50 dose-escalation patients, hepatocellular carcinoma was present in about 20, melanoma in roughly 15, renal cell carcinoma in 9 and head and neck cancer in 9. A male proportion of under 85% and a mean age of approximately 58 years, ranging from roughly 23 to 90, were recorded for the dose-escalation cohort. Prior anti-PD-1, anti-PD-L1 or anti-CTLA-4 therapy was permitted, and checkpoint inhibitors had been received by about two fifths of dose-escalation patients. Partial responses were achieved by three dose-escalation patients, of whom one had hepatocellular carcinoma and two had cutaneous melanoma. Peripheral TCRbeta sequencing aimed to test whether ivuxolimab altered TCR sequence diversity and caused clonal T-cell expansion. The paper covers the monotherapy dose-escalation part of the phase I ivuxolimab trial, which included N of about 56 patients.

The trial excluded patients who had a history of autoimmune disease or were on systemic immunosuppression. Peripheral blood for TCR sequencing was collected from all dose cohorts at baseline, on cycle 4 day 1, and on cycle 7 day 1. Samples were obtained from an open-label, multicenter, first-in-human phase I dose-escalation trial of ivuxolimab. Adults with locally advanced or metastatic head and neck squamous cell, hepatocellular, melanoma or renal cell carcinoma were enrolled in the trial. Before TCR sequencing, CD4+ T cells and CD8+ T cells were sorted from peripheral blood as separate populations. The CDR3 numbers 13 residues from cysteine through phenylalanine. Here the CDR3 DNA is all that survives: 39 bases in frame from base 1. After removal of 6 bases from V and 6 bases from J, the junction retains 7 bases not matched to a gene. The CDR1 and CDR2 encoded by the germline V gene are MNHEY and SVGAGI.

About this clone: Its antigen is not yet known. Base qualities are not at hand, and no much larger clone is one base apart.

Genomic DNA was isolated from the sorted cells so that the TCRbeta CDR3 region could be sequenced. The immunoSEQ Assay was used for sequencing of TCRbeta CDR3 regions. The table comes from immuneACCESS by way of TCRdb, which keeps in-frame sequences with V and J called. Part of the clones is missing from these tables; in studies checked, under half for an unresolved V gene and the rest for unknown reasons. This sample comprises about 83,000 clones, roughly 88% of them detected only once. 0.65% to 0.9% of the sample comes from the top ten. What the authors observed across the whole study: Low levels of normalized T-cell clonal expansion were also seen in some nonresponding patients. On average, CD8+ T cells showed more expanded clones than CD4+ T cells after ivuxolimab. The antigen specificity of the clonally expanded peripheral T cells was not determined. Clonal expansion of both CD4+ and CD8+ blood T cells was observed from baseline to week 6 at doses 0.1 to 3.0 mg/kg. Partial responders in the 0.1-3.0 mg/kg groups had among the lowest normalized peripheral clonal expansion, especially among CD8+ T cells.

The TCR sequence derives from an adult with an advanced solid tumor such as melanoma, head and neck, liver or kidney cancer. The receptor chain draws on TRBV6-5 and TRBJ1-2; 7 bases in between match TRBD1. The input for sequencing was CD4+ or CD8+ T cells sorted from blood, taken in a trial of the OX40 agonist ivuxolimab. The sequenced DNA: TGTGCCAGCAGCCGGACAGGCAGCGATGGCTACACCTTC. This sequence encodes CASSRTGSDGYTF.